A single sample gave rise to the 23 T cell receptor beta chains below, sequenced in a study of cytomegalovirus exposure and HLA in healthy donors. The PCR contained 60 Vbeta and 13 Jbeta primers. Libraries were prepared by immunoSEQ multiplex PCR; TCRdb keeps only in-frame clonotypes and omits some of them. The sample lists about 200,000 clones, 83% occurring once. Sequenced: PBMCs. These receptors were taken from a man in his forties in good health and CMV-seropositive.

The V call is TRBV11-3, the J call TRBJ2-2; D is perhaps TRBD2 (5 bases). This CDR3 has 14 residues. In germline, CDR1 is SGHNT, CDR2 YENEEA. Between the trimmed V and J ends, which lost 5 bases and 7 bases, there was a span of 14 bases. This CDR3 is CASSRVFGVGELFF. The CDR3 DNA reads as TGTGCCAGCAGCAGGGTCTTCGGGGTCGGGGAGCTGTTTTTT.

This clone was detected only a few times. The chain has TRBV19 and TRBJ1-4; 10 bases are shared with TRBD1. The CDR3 consists of 15 residues. V lost 6 bases, J lost 6 bases, and 7 bases stayed unmatched. CDR1 is LNHDA, CDR2 SQIVND, per germline (reference sequence). CDR3 amino acids: CASRSPGQGHEKLFF. The CDR3 DNA reads TGTGCCAGTAGGTCTCCGGGACAGGGGCATGAAAAACTGTTTTTT.

The J gene is TRBJ1-2, the V gene TRBV6-5; D may be TRBD1 (6 bases). Trimming stripped 5 bases from V and 4 bases from J, with 14 bases between. This CDR3 is 14 amino acids long. Germline assignment: CDR1 MNHEY and CDR2 SVGAGI. Here the CDR3 DNA reads TGTGCCAGCAGTCTAAACAGGGAGGGCTATGGCTACACCTTC. Translation gives CASSLNREGYGYTF.

The chain uses TRBV6-5 and TRBJ1-1; D ambiguous. V lost 5 bases, J lost 1 base, and 14 bases lay in between. CDR3 length: 15 residues. Looked up from germline, CDR1 is MNHEY and CDR2 is SVGAGI. CDR3 sequence: CASSTRAPTNTEAFF. CDR3 nucleotide sequence: TGTGCCAGCAGTACCAGAGCGCCGACGAACACTGAAGCTTTCTTT.

This clone came up a few times. V is TRBV5-1 and J is TRBJ1-2, with a possible D match to TRBD1 (6 bases). Germline values: CDR1 SGHRS, CDR2 YFSETQ. The CDR3 is 13 amino acids. V gave up 0 bases and J gave up 8 bases, with 11 bases separating them. CDR3 nucleotide sequence: TGCGCCAGCAGCTTGGTGGGGGCAAGCGGCTACACCTTC. Translation gives CASSLVGASGYTF.

The chain joins TRBV28 to TRBJ1-2; 10 nucleotides line up with TRBD1. The V gene's germline CDR1 is MDHEN and CDR2 SYDVKM. V shed 5 bases and J 7 bases; nucleotides not matched to a gene: 10. The CDR3 sequence is 15 residues long. The CDR3 reads CASSPPTGGAGGYTF. CDR3 nucleotides: TGTGCCAGCAGTCCCCCGACAGGGGGCGCGGGTGGCTACACCTTC.

The chain couples TRBV6-7 to TRBJ2-7; possibly TRBD2 for D (5 bases). TRBV6-7 is placed among ORFs of uncertain function. Trimming cost V 6 bases and J 6 bases, with 12 bases left between them. This CDR3 has 12 residues. CDR3 amino acids: CASSGFGIEQYF. The CDR3 DNA sequence: TGTGCCAGCAGCGGTTTCGGGATCGAGCAGTACTTC.

J is TRBJ2-1 and V is TRBV5-8, with TRBD2 matching 15 bases. The germline V gene encodes CDR1 SGHTS and CDR2 YDEGEE. Losses at the gene ends were 4 bases for V and 7 bases for J; bases not matched to a gene: 3. The CDR3 spans 15 residues. CDR3 amino acids: CASSGTSGRWNEQFF. CDR3 sequence (DNA): TGTGCCAGCAGCGGGACTAGCGGGAGGTGGAATGAGCAGTTCTTC.

The CDR3 loop reads CASSLDWGAYEQYF. The CDR3 nucleotides are TGTGCCAGCAGCTTAGATTGGGGCGCCTACGAGCAGTACTTC. The rearrangement uses TRBV11-2 and TRBJ2-7; a possible D gene is TRBD1 (5 bases). This CDR3 has 14 residues. V lost 0 bases to trimming and J lost 2 bases, with 8 bases between them. The germline gives CDR1 SGHAT, CDR2 FQNNGV.

In nucleotides, the CDR3 is TGTGCCAGCAGTGAATATGCAGGGGTGGGCACTGAAGCTTTCTTT. Translating it yields CASSEYAGVGTEAFF. The V call is TRBV25-1, the J call TRBJ1-1; D is possibly TRBD1 (6 bases). V lost 0 bases, J lost 4 bases, and 12 bases lay in between. The CDR3 contains 15 residues. Germline-derived CDR1 and CDR2 are MGHDK and SYGVNS.

CDR3 amino acids: CASSPGVGQGDTGELFF. The CDR3 nucleotides read TGTGCCAGCAGTCCCGGGGTTGGACAGGGGGACACCGGGGAGCTGTTTTTT. The chain is built from TRBV7-9 and TRBJ2-2; TRBD1 matches 10 bases. This CDR3 region has 17 residues. The V gene end was trimmed by 6 bases and the J gene end by 3 bases; junction bases not matched to a gene: 10. Germline-derived CDR1 and CDR2 are SEHNR and FQNEAQ (reference sequence).

J is TRBJ1-5 and V is TRBV28; the match to TRBD1 covers 7 bases. After removal of 4 bases from V and 7 bases from J, the junction contained 1 base not matched to a gene. The CDR3 runs 12 residues. CDR1 MDHEN and CDR2 SYDVKM come from the germline V gene. In DNA form, the CDR3 reads TGTGCCAGCAGTTCAGGGGGACAGCCCCAGCATTTT. Protein: CASSSGGQPQHF. Complete variable domain (other parts from reference TRBV28 and TRBJ1-5): DVKVTQSSRYLVKRTGEKVFLECVQDMDHENMFWYRQDPGLGLRLIYFSYDVKMKEKGDIPEGYSVSREKKERFSLILESASTNQTSMYLCASSSGGQPQHFGDGTRLSIL.

This chain connects TRBV5-1 to TRBJ1-4; 8 bases agree with TRBD1. Trimming at V came to 3 bases and at J to 4 bases, leaving 2 bases not matched to a gene. Germline V gene lookup returns CDR1 SGHRS and CDR2 YFSETQ. The CDR3 is 14 residues long. The CDR3 bases are TGCGCCAGCAGCTCAGGACAGGGTAATGAAAAACTGTTTTTT. It encodes CASSSGQGNEKLFF.

This chain uses TRBV12-5 with TRBJ2-3; 12 nucleotides agree with TRBD2. This CDR3 comprises 14 residues. Germline V CDR1 and CDR2: LGHNT, FRNRAP. The junction had 1 base not matched to a gene; V was cut back by 6 bases and J by 3 bases. The CDR3 reads CASGTSGSTDTQYF. CDR3 coding DNA: TGTGCTAGTGGGACTAGCGGGAGTACAGATACGCAGTATTTT. The full variable domain, rest sourced from reference TRBV12-5 and TRBJ2-3, is DARVTQTPRHKVTEMGQEVTMRCQPILGHNTVFWYRQTMMQGLELLAYFRNRAPLDDSGMPKDRFSAEMPDATLATLKIQPSEPRDSAVYFCASGTSGSTDTQYFGPGTRLTVL.

This chain links TRBV9 with TRBJ1-3; D gene unclear. V was pared by 5 bases and J by 0 bases, with 6 bases between. The CDR3 is 13 residues long. Germline CDR1 SGDLS, CDR2 YYNGEE. For the CDR3, the DNA is TGTGCCAGCAGTTCAGGCTCTGGAAACACCATATATTTT. Protein product: CASSSGSGNTIYF.

The V call is TRBV2, the J call TRBJ1-2, with 7 bases matching TRBD1. The CDR3 contains 13 residues. Germline loops: CDR1 SNHLY, CDR2 FYNNEI. Losses at the gene ends were 0 bases for V and 9 bases for J; bases not matched to a gene: 4. CDR3 nucleotide sequence: TGTGCCAGCAGTGAAGCAGCAGGGGGACGCTACACCTTC. It codes for CASSEAAGGRYTF.

The chain links TRBV5-1 to TRBJ2-7; 10 bases match TRBD2. The CDR3 length is 16 residues. The germline CDR1 and CDR2 sequences are SGHRS and YFSETQ. Germline trimming cut 3 bases from V and 2 bases from J; bases unmatched to any gene: 8. The CDR3 nucleotides are TGCGCCAGCAGCTACCGGGCTAGCGGGGGTACCTACGAGCAGTACTTC. Translated: CASSYRASGGTYEQYF.

The chain combines TRBV19 with TRBJ2-5, with D possibly being TRBD1 (5 bases). The J call may be incorrect, as the DNA end agrees better with TRBJ2-7. CDR1 is LNHDA, CDR2 SQIVND, per germline (reference sequence). This CDR3 spans 14 amino acids. The CDR3 coding sequence is TGTGCCAGTAGCCGACAGCTTAGCTCCTACGAGCAGTACTTC. This codes for CASSRQLSSYEQYF.

The V gene is TRBV5-8, the J gene TRBJ2-5, with 8 nucleotides matching TRBD1. The CDR3 extends over 16 amino acids. Germline loops: CDR1 SGHTS, CDR2 YDEGEE. J was trimmed by 5 bases and V by 2 bases; bases with no gene match: 11. CDR3 in amino acids: CASSFQGQGGLETQYF. The CDR3 DNA reads TGTGCCAGCAGCTTTCAAGGACAGGGAGGATTGGAGACCCAGTACTTC.

Note on this clone: The junction differs from germline at one of its ends, possibly a read error. Here the CDR3 reads CASSVGVWDSGANGLTF. CDR3 DNA: TGTGCCAGCAGCGTAGGGGTATGGGACTCTGGGGCCAACGGCCTGACTTTC. This chain joins TRBV9 and TRBJ2-6; possible D gene TRBD2, 6 bases. The germline V gene has CDR1 SGDLS and CDR2 YYNGEE. The CDR3 contains 17 residues.

The chain has TRBV11-2 and TRBJ2-7, with a tentative D call TRBD1 (7 bases). V was trimmed by 3 bases and J by 5 bases, leaving 14 bases between them. The V gene's germline CDR1 is SGHAT and CDR2 FQNNGV. CDR3 length equals 14 residues. CDR3 residues: CASSFSTGRNEQYF. DNA for the CDR3: TGTGCCAGCAGCTTCTCGACAGGGAGGAACGAGCAGTACTTC.

V and J are TRBV29-1 and TRBJ2-7; no clear D gene. V was cut by 0 bases and J by 4 bases, with 4 bases left in between. CDR3 length: 11 amino acids. Looked up from germline, CDR1 is SQVTM and CDR2 is ANQGSEA. The CDR3 DNA reads TGCAGCGTTGAAGATCATTACGAGCAGTACTTC. The encoded protein is CSVEDHYEQYF.

The chain is built from TRBV28 and TRBJ2-7, with 8 bases fitting TRBD2. The CDR3 length is 14 residues. The trim removed 6 bases at V and 1 base at J, leaving 5 bases unmatched. Germline V gives CDR1 MDHEN, CDR2 SYDVKM. CDR3 loop: CASSTPSGSYEQYF. CDR3 DNA sequence: TGTGCCAGCAGCACCCCTAGCGGGTCCTACGAGCAGTACTTC.